This T cell receptor (beta chain) was retrieved from a study of T cell repertoires in cytomegalovirus infection. Whole-study context: Through public TCR beta signatures, both CMV infection and matching HLA type were indicated.

TCRdb itself ran the reads through MiXCR, one entry per CDR3 protein. The sample lists about 600,000 distinct CDR3 sequences, 24% occurring once. Study-level points and caveats: There were HLA-C-restricted CMV-specific TCR beta clonotypes dominating the ex vivo response. Carriers of CMV plus the relevant HLA were identified by cumulative public TCR beta family frequency.

At least ten counts were recorded for this clonotype. Its matching antigen is unknown. V trimming: 5 bases; J trimming: 7 bases; junction bases outside the gene matches: 6. Germline CDR1 is SGHTA and CDR2 is FQGNSA. The CDR3 extends over 15 amino acids. The receptor comes from a human donor in good health (CMV status not recorded). Some clones in this sample may be carry-over from other donors' samples. Sequencing was done on a sample of CD8+ T cells from PBMCs. The J gene is TRBJ1-4, the V gene TRBV7-2; 11 bases match TRBD1. In DNA, the CDR3 is TGTGCCAGCAGCACCGGCGGGACAGGGGGTGAAAAACTGTTTTTT. Translation gives CASSTGGTGGEKLFF.